Listed below are T cell receptor beta chains from one sample, sequenced in a study of blood T cell repertoires in COVID-19. The protocol was immunoSEQ multiplex PCR, while the TCRdb copy is restricted to in-frame clones and leaves out a portion. The sample has fewer than 400,000 clones, under 90% seen once. Sequenced sample: peripheral blood. These receptor sequences come from a woman in her 30s with COVID-19, enrolled during active disease. The CDR3 runs from the conserved cysteine through the conserved F or W. The order of the fields is CDR3 length, D gene, V gene, clone size, J gene, CDR3 protein, CDR3 DNA. D genes are given only for firm matches. A row's size may be missing; if present it is once, few, many or a size class.

CDR3 length: 15; D gene: TRBD2; V gene: TRBV5-1; clone size: once; J gene: TRBJ2-3; CDR3 protein: CASSGLAGGSDTQYF; CDR3 DNA: TGCGCCAGCAGCGGACTAGCGGGAGGATCAGATACGCAGTATTTT
CDR3 length: 14; D gene: TRBD1; V gene: TRBV23-1; clone size: -; J gene: TRBJ1-2; CDR3 protein: CASTTHSTGHGYTF; CDR3 DNA: TGCGCCAGCACCACCCACTCGACAGGGCATGGCTACACCTTC
CDR3 length: 12; D gene: -; V gene: TRBV30; clone size: -; J gene: TRBJ2-3; CDR3 protein: CAWSRSADTQYF; CDR3 DNA: TGTGCCTGGAGTCGATCAGCGGATACGCAGTATTTT
CDR3 length: 16; D gene: TRBD2; V gene: TRBV5-4; clone size: once; J gene: TRBJ2-2; CDR3 protein: CASSLASGRALGELFF; CDR3 DNA: TGTGCCAGCAGCTTGGCCAGCGGGAGGGCCCTTGGGGAGCTGTTTTTT
CDR3 length: 14; D gene: -; V gene: TRBV3-1/TRBV3-2; clone size: -; J gene: TRBJ1-1; CDR3 protein: CASSPQTENTEAFF; CDR3 DNA: TGTGCCAGCAGCCCCCAGACAGAGAACACTGAAGCTTTCTTT
CDR3 length: 16; D gene: -; V gene: TRBV5-4; clone size: once; J gene: TRBJ2-1; CDR3 protein: CASSTSQASSYNEQFF; CDR3 DNA: TGTGCCAGCAGCACAAGTCAGGCAAGCTCCTACAATGAGCAGTTCTTC
CDR3 length: 13; D gene: -; V gene: TRBV6-6; clone size: once; J gene: TRBJ1-3; CDR3 protein: CASGGGYGNTIYF; CDR3 DNA: TGTGCCAGCGGTGGGGGCTATGGAAACACCATATATTTT
CDR3 length: 16; D gene: -; V gene: TRBV2; clone size: -; J gene: TRBJ2-2; CDR3 protein: CASSEMGAAQAGELFF; CDR3 DNA: TGTGCCAGCAGTGAAATGGGGGCCGCACAGGCCGGGGAGCTGTTTTTT
CDR3 length: 18; D gene: TRBD1; V gene: TRBV7-2; clone size: -; J gene: TRBJ2-6; CDR3 protein: CASSLPRTGHSGANVLTF; CDR3 DNA: TGTGCCAGCAGCTTACCTAGGACAGGGCACTCTGGGGCCAACGTCCTGACTTTC
CDR3 length: 16; D gene: -; V gene: TRBV9; clone size: -; J gene: TRBJ1-2; CDR3 protein: CASSALQGHLRGGYTF; CDR3 DNA: TGTGCCAGCAGCGCACTACAGGGCCACCTCCGGGGTGGCTACACCTTC
CDR3 length: 11; D gene: -; V gene: TRBV30; clone size: -; J gene: TRBJ2-1; CDR3 protein: CAWSNEYEQFF; CDR3 DNA: TGTGCCTGGAGTAACGAGTATGAGCAGTTCTTC
CDR3 length: 15; D gene: TRBD2; V gene: TRBV20-1; clone size: -; J gene: TRBJ2-5; CDR3 protein: CSASTVQGGEETQYF; CDR3 DNA: TGCAGTGCTAGTACCGTCCAGGGAGGGGAAGAGACCCAGTACTTC
CDR3 length: 18; D gene: TRBD2; V gene: TRBV14; clone size: -; J gene: TRBJ2-1; CDR3 protein: CASSQRTSGIDSYNEQFF; CDR3 DNA: TGTGCCAGCAGCCAAAGGACTAGCGGGATCGATTCCTACAATGAGCAGTTCTTC
CDR3 length: 14; D gene: TRBD1; V gene: TRBV14; clone size: -; J gene: TRBJ1-2; CDR3 protein: CASSQAGRQGGYTF; CDR3 DNA: TGTGCCAGCAGCCAAGCGGGAAGACAGGGAGGCTACACCTTC
CDR3 length: 14; D gene: TRBD2; V gene: TRBV18; clone size: -; J gene: TRBJ2-7; CDR3 protein: CASSSTSGSYEQYF; CDR3 DNA: TGTGCCAGCTCATCTACTAGCGGGTCCTACGAGCAGTACTTC
CDR3 length: 13; D gene: -; V gene: TRBV6-1; clone size: -; J gene: TRBJ1-6; CDR3 protein: CASSERRPGPLHF; CDR3 DNA: TGTGCCAGCAGTGAACGGCGGCCCGGGCCCCTCCACTTT
CDR3 length: 16; D gene: TRBD1; V gene: TRBV18; clone size: -; J gene: TRBJ2-1; CDR3 protein: CASSPMDRGGYNEQFF; CDR3 DNA: TGTGCCAGCTCACCAATGGACAGGGGTGGTTACAATGAGCAGTTCTTC
CDR3 length: 13; D gene: TRBD1; V gene: TRBV4-2; clone size: -; J gene: TRBJ1-2; CDR3 protein: CASRQGEMNGYTF; CDR3 DNA: TGTGCCAGCAGGCAGGGGGAAATGAATGGCTACACCTTC
CDR3 length: 15; D gene: -; V gene: TRBV2; clone size: -; J gene: TRBJ1-4; CDR3 protein: CASVVQEGFNEKLFF; CDR3 DNA: TGTGCCAGCGTTGTACAGGAGGGCTTTAATGAAAAACTGTTTTTT
CDR3 length: 14; D gene: -; V gene: TRBV5-1; clone size: -; J gene: TRBJ2-7; CDR3 protein: CASSLAGGAYEQYF; CDR3 DNA: TGCGCCAGCAGCTTGGCCGGGGGAGCCTACGAGCAGTACTTC
CDR3 length: 11; D gene: -; V gene: TRBV30; clone size: -; J gene: TRBJ1-1; CDR3 protein: CAWSAGTNAFF; CDR3 DNA: TGTGCCTGGAGTGCCGGGACAAATGCTTTCTTT
CDR3 length: 14; D gene: TRBD1; V gene: TRBV2; clone size: -; J gene: TRBJ1-1; CDR3 protein: CASSRQGGNTEAFF; CDR3 DNA: TGTGCCAGCAGTAGACAGGGAGGGAACACTGAAGCTTTCTTT
CDR3 length: 15; D gene: -; V gene: TRBV19; clone size: few; J gene: TRBJ2-2; CDR3 protein: CASSPLLLARGELFF; CDR3 DNA: TGTGCCAGTAGTCCTCTCTTACTCGCACGCGGGGAGCTGTTTTTT
CDR3 length: 14; D gene: TRBD1; V gene: TRBV28; clone size: -; J gene: TRBJ1-2; CDR3 protein: CASSATGRVYGYTF; CDR3 DNA: TGTGCCAGCAGTGCGACAGGGCGGGTCTATGGCTACACCTTC
CDR3 length: 16; D gene: -; V gene: TRBV19; clone size: -; J gene: TRBJ2-3; CDR3 protein: CASSWGGRSSTDTQYF; CDR3 DNA: TGTGCCAGTAGTTGGGGGGGGCGGTCAAGCACAGATACGCAGTATTTT
CDR3 length: 14; D gene: -; V gene: TRBV28; clone size: once; J gene: TRBJ1-2; CDR3 protein: CASSSGTLPRRSTF; CDR3 DNA: TGTGCCAGCAGTTCCGGGACACTCCCAAGGCGCTCCACCTTC
CDR3 length: 14; D gene: TRBD2; V gene: TRBV5-4; clone size: -; J gene: TRBJ2-7; CDR3 protein: CASSLGGSVHEQYF; CDR3 DNA: TGTGCCAGCAGCTTGGGCGGGAGCGTGCACGAGCAGTACTTC
CDR3 length: 13; D gene: -; V gene: TRBV2; clone size: -; J gene: TRBJ2-5; CDR3 protein: CASLRDFQETQYF; CDR3 DNA: TGTGCCAGCCTTAGGGACTTCCAAGAGACCCAGTACTTC
CDR3 length: 14; D gene: TRBD1; V gene: TRBV15; clone size: -; J gene: TRBJ1-1; CDR3 protein: CATRDRGLNTEAFF; CDR3 DNA: TGTGCCACCCGGGACAGGGGATTGAACACTGAAGCTTTCTTT
CDR3 length: 14; D gene: TRBD1; V gene: TRBV5-1; clone size: -; J gene: TRBJ2-1; CDR3 protein: CASSPGQGDNEQFF; CDR3 DNA: TGCGCCAGCAGCCCGGGACAGGGGGACAATGAGCAGTTCTTC
CDR3 length: 14; D gene: -; V gene: TRBV19; clone size: -; J gene: TRBJ1-1; CDR3 protein: CASSWDRGGTEAFF; CDR3 DNA: TGTGCCAGTTCCTGGGATAGAGGGGGCACTGAAGCTTTCTTT
CDR3 length: 13; D gene: -; V gene: TRBV30; clone size: once; J gene: TRBJ1-6; CDR3 protein: CAWSPEGNSPLHF; CDR3 DNA: TGTGCCTGGAGCCCCGAGGGTAATTCACCCCTCCACTTT
CDR3 length: 16; D gene: TRBD2; V gene: TRBV5-6; clone size: -; J gene: TRBJ2-1; CDR3 protein: CASSAGTSASYNEQFF; CDR3 DNA: TGTGCCAGCAGCGCCGGGACTAGCGCTTCCTACAATGAGCAGTTCTTC
CDR3 length: 15; D gene: TRBD2; V gene: TRBV28; clone size: -; J gene: TRBJ2-2; CDR3 protein: CASSFLAGAIGELFF; CDR3 DNA: TGTGCCAGCAGTTTCCTAGCGGGAGCCATCGGGGAGCTGTTTTTT
CDR3 length: 15; D gene: -; V gene: TRBV11-2; clone size: -; J gene: TRBJ2-2; CDR3 protein: CASSSSRVPHGELFF; CDR3 DNA: TGTGCCAGCAGCTCTAGTCGGGTTCCTCACGGGGAGCTGTTTTTT
CDR3 length: 15; D gene: TRBD1; V gene: TRBV29-1; clone size: -; J gene: TRBJ1-4; CDR3 protein: CSVDTGGATNEKLFF; CDR3 DNA: TGCAGCGTTGATACAGGGGGCGCGACTAATGAAAAACTGTTTTTT
CDR3 length: 12; D gene: -; V gene: TRBV7-9; clone size: -; J gene: TRBJ1-1; CDR3 protein: CASSPSYTEAFF; CDR3 DNA: TGTGCCAGCAGCCCGTCTTACACTGAAGCTTTCTTT
CDR3 length: 13; D gene: -; V gene: TRBV28; clone size: -; J gene: TRBJ2-1; CDR3 protein: CASSGQFYNEQFF; CDR3 DNA: TGTGCCAGCAGTGGTCAGTTCTACAATGAGCAGTTCTTC
CDR3 length: 14; D gene: TRBD1; V gene: TRBV28; clone size: -; J gene: TRBJ2-7; CDR3 protein: CASSTGTGSNEQYF; CDR3 DNA: TGTGCCAGCAGTACCGGGACAGGGTCGAACGAGCAGTACTTC
CDR3 length: 15; D gene: TRBD1; V gene: TRBV6-5; clone size: -; J gene: TRBJ1-1; CDR3 protein: CASSLGQGWNTEAFF; CDR3 DNA: TGTGCCAGCAGCCTAGGACAGGGATGGAACACTGAAGCTTTCTTT
CDR3 length: 15; D gene: TRBD2; V gene: TRBV5-1; clone size: -; J gene: TRBJ2-7; CDR3 protein: CASSLNPGLAREQYF; CDR3 DNA: TGCGCCAGCAGCCTAAACCCTGGACTAGCGCGCGAGCAGTACTTC
CDR3 length: 13; D gene: -; V gene: TRBV5-1; clone size: -; J gene: TRBJ1-4; CDR3 protein: CASALGSGEKLFF; CDR3 DNA: TGCGCCAGCGCTCTAGGGAGTGGGGAAAAACTGTTTTTT
CDR3 length: 15; D gene: -; V gene: TRBV11-3; clone size: -; J gene: TRBJ2-2; CDR3 protein: CASSKLQGNTGELFF; CDR3 DNA: TGTGCCAGCAGCAAACTCCAGGGGAACACCGGGGAGCTGTTTTTT
CDR3 length: 13; D gene: -; V gene: TRBV23-1; clone size: -; J gene: TRBJ1-2; CDR3 protein: CARGLHRENGYTF; CDR3 DNA: TGCGCCAGGGGTCTCCACAGGGAGAATGGCTACACCTTC
CDR3 length: 14; D gene: TRBD1; V gene: TRBV3-1/TRBV3-2; clone size: few; J gene: TRBJ2-5; CDR3 protein: CASSHGQGDETQYF; CDR3 DNA: TGTGCCAGCAGCCACGGACAGGGAGATGAGACCCAGTACTTC
CDR3 length: 12; D gene: -; V gene: TRBV12-3/TRBV12-4; clone size: -; J gene: TRBJ1-1; CDR3 protein: CASTWGGAEAFF; CDR3 DNA: TGTGCCAGCACCTGGGGAGGGGCTGAAGCTTTCTTT
CDR3 length: 15; D gene: -; V gene: TRBV11-3; clone size: -; J gene: TRBJ1-3; CDR3 protein: CASSFGTSSGNTIYF; CDR3 DNA: TGTGCCAGCAGCTTCGGGACAAGCTCTGGAAACACCATATATTTT
CDR3 length: 18; D gene: TRBD1; V gene: TRBV3-1/TRBV3-2; clone size: -; J gene: TRBJ2-3; CDR3 protein: CASSQAPRTGGSTDTQYF; CDR3 DNA: TGTGCCAGCAGCCAAGCCCCTCGGACAGGGGGTAGCACAGATACGCAGTATTTT
CDR3 length: 13; D gene: TRBD1; V gene: TRBV28; clone size: -; J gene: TRBJ1-2; CDR3 protein: CASRPGQGDGYTF; CDR3 DNA: TGTGCCAGCAGACCAGGACAGGGCGATGGCTACACCTTC
CDR3 length: 17; D gene: TRBD2; V gene: TRBV12-5; clone size: once; J gene: TRBJ2-1; CDR3 protein: CASGLRLAGASYNEQFF; CDR3 DNA: TGTGCTAGTGGTTTGAGGCTAGCGGGAGCCTCCTACAATGAGCAGTTCTTC
CDR3 length: 12; D gene: -; V gene: TRBV11-2; clone size: once; J gene: TRBJ2-7; CDR3 protein: CASSHDSYEQYF; CDR3 DNA: TGTGCCAGCAGCCACGACAGCTACGAGCAGTACTTC
CDR3 length: 13; D gene: -; V gene: TRBV29-1; clone size: -; J gene: TRBJ2-3; CDR3 protein: CSVEGAGTDTQYF; CDR3 DNA: TGCAGCGTTGAAGGAGCTGGCACAGATACGCAGTATTTT
CDR3 length: 15; D gene: -; V gene: TRBV5-1; clone size: -; J gene: TRBJ2-1; CDR3 protein: CASSLRLEGHNEQFF; CDR3 DNA: TGCGCCAGCAGCTTGAGGCTTGAGGGCCACAATGAGCAGTTCTTC
CDR3 length: 14; D gene: -; V gene: TRBV6-5; clone size: -; J gene: TRBJ2-3; CDR3 protein: CASSYRQSTDTQYF; CDR3 DNA: TGTGCCAGCAGTTATAGACAGAGCACAGATACGCAGTATTTT
CDR3 length: 15; D gene: TRBD2; V gene: TRBV27; clone size: once; J gene: TRBJ2-7; CDR3 protein: CASSPSGSGFYEQYF; CDR3 DNA: TGTGCCAGCAGCCCTAGCGGGAGCGGATTCTACGAGCAGTACTTC
CDR3 length: 15; D gene: -; V gene: TRBV5-4; clone size: -; J gene: TRBJ1-1; CDR3 protein: CASSLVGVSGTEAFF; CDR3 DNA: TGTGCCAGCAGCTTGGTAGGGGTATCCGGCACTGAAGCTTTCTTT
CDR3 length: 15; D gene: -; V gene: TRBV28; clone size: -; J gene: TRBJ1-2; CDR3 protein: CASSFPRGGHYGYTF; CDR3 DNA: TGTGCCAGCAGTTTTCCCCGGGGGGGGCACTATGGCTACACCTTC